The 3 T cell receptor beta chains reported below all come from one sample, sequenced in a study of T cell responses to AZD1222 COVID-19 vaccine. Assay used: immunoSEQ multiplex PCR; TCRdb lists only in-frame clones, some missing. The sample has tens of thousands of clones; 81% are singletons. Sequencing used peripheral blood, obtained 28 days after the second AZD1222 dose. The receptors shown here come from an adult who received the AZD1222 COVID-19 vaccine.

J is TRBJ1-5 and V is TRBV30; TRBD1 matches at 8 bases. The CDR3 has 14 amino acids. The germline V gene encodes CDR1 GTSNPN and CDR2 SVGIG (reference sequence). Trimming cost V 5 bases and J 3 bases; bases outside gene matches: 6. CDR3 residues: CAWGQGMANQPQHF. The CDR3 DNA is TGTGCCTGGGGACAGGGTATGGCCAATCAGCCCCAGCATTTT. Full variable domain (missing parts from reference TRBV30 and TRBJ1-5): SQTIHQWPATLVQPVGSPLSLECTVEGTSNPNLYWYRQAAGRGLQLLFYSVGIGQISSEVPQNLSASRPQDRQFILSSKKLLLSDSGFYLCAWGQGMANQPQHFGDGTRLSIL.

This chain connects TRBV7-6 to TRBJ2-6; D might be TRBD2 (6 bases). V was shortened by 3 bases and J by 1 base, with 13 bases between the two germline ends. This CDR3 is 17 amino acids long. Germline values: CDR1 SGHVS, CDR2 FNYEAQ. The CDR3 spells CASSFGGGRSGANVLTF. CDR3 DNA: TGTGCCAGCAGCTTCGGGGGAGGACGATCTGGGGCCAACGTCCTGACTTTC.

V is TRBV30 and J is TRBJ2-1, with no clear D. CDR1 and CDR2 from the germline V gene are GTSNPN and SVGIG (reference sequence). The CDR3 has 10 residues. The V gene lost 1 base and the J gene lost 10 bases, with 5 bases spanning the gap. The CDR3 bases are TGTGCCTGGAGTGAGCCAGAGCAGTTCTTC. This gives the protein CAWSEPEQFF.